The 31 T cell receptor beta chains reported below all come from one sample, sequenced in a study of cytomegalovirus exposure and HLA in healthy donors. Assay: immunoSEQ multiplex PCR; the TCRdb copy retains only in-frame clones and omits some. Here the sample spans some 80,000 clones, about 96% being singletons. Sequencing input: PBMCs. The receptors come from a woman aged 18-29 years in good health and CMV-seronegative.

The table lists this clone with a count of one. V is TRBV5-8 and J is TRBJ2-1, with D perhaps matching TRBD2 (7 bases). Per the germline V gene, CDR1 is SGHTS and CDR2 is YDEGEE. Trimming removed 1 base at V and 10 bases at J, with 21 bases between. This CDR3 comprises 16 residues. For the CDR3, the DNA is TGTGCCAGCAGCTTGTTCCGGGGAGGGGGATCCTACGAGCAGTTCTTC. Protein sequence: CASSLFRGGGSYEQFF. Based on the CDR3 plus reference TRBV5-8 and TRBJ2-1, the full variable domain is EAGVTQSPTHLIKTRGQQATLRCSPISGHTSVYWYQQALGLGLQFLLWYDEGEERNRGNFPPRFSGRQFPNYSSELNVNALELEDSALYLCASSLFRGGGSYEQFFGPGTRLTVL.

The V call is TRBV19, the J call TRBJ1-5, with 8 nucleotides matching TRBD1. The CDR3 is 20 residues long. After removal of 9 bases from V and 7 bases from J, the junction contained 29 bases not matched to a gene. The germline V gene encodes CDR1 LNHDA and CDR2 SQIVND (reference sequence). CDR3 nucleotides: TGTGCCAGATTCGGGTGTGCCAGTTTCCCATGTCAGGGGGCTGGGCAGCCCCAGCATTTT. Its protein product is CARFGCASFPCQGAGQPQHF.

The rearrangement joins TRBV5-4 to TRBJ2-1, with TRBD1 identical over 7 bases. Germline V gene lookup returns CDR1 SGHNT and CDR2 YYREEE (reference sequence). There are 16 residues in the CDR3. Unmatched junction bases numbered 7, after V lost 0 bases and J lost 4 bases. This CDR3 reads CASSLDRDSFYNEQFF. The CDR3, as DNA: TGTGCCAGCAGCTTGGACCGGGACAGCTTTTACAATGAGCAGTTCTTC.

CDR3 nucleotide sequence: TGTGCCAGCAGTTACCCCCGACAGGGGATGGCCAAAAACATTCAGTACTTC. Protein: CASSYPRQGMAKNIQYF. The chain links TRBV28 to TRBJ2-4, with 8 bases matching TRBD1. Germline values: CDR1 MDHEN, CDR2 SYDVKM. Trimming at V came to 4 bases and at J to 1 base, leaving 9 bases not matched to a gene. This CDR3 comprises 17 residues.

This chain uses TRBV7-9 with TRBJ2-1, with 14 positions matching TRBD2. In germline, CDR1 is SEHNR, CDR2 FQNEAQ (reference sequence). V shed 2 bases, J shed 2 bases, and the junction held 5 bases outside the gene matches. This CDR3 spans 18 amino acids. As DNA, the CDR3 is TGTGCCAGCAGCTTAAGGGGACTAGCGGGAGCCGCCTACAATGAGCAGTTCTTC. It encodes CASSLRGLAGAAYNEQFF.

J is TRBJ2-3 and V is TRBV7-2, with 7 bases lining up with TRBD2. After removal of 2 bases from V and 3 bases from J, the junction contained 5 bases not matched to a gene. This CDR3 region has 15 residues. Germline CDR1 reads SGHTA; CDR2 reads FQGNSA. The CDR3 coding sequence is TGTGCCAGCAGCTTAAGCGGGATAGGGACAGATACGCAGTATTTT. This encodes CASSLSGIGTDTQYF.

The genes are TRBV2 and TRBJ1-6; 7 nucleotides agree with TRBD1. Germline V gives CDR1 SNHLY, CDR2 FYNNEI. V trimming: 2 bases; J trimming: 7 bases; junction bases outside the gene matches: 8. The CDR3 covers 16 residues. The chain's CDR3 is CASSEHAGTANSPLHF. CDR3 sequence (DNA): TGTGCCAGCAGTGAACACGCCGGGACAGCAAATTCACCCCTCCACTTT. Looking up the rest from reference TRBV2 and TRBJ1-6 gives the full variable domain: EPEVTQTPSHQVTQMGQEVILRCVPISNHLYFYWYRQILGQKVEFLVSFYNNEISEKSEIFDDQFSVERPDGSNFTLKIRSTKLEDSAMYFCASSEHAGTANSPLHFGNGTRLTVT.

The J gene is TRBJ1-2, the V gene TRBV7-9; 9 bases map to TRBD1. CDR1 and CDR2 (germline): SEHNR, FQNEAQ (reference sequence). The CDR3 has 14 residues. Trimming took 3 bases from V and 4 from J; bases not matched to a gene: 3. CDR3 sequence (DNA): TGTGCCAGCAGCTTCGGGGACAGGGTCTATGGCTACACCTTC. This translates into CASSFGDRVYGYTF.

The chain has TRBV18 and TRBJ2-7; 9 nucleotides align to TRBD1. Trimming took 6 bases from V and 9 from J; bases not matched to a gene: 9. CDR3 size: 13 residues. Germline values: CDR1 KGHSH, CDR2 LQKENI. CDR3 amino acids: CASSQGQGVWQYF. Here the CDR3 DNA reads TGTGCCAGCTCTCAGGGACAGGGAGTATGGCAGTACTTC.

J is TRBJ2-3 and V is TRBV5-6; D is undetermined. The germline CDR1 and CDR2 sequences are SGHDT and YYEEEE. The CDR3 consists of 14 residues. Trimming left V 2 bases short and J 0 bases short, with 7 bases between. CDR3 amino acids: CASSLMTSTDTQYF. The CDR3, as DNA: TGTGCCAGCAGCTTAATGACTAGCACAGATACGCAGTATTTT.

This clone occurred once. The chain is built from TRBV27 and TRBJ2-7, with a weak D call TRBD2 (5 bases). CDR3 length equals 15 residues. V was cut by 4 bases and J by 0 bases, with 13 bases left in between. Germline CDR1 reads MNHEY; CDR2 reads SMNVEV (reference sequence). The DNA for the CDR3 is TGTGCCAGCAGTTCTGGACTTCCCAGCTCCTACGAGCAGTACTTC. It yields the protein CASSSGLPSSYEQYF.

The CDR3 loop is CASSQDLYNNFASLNRGELFF. The DNA of the CDR3 is TGTGCCAGCAGCCAAGATCTTTATAATAATTTTGCGTCTTTGAACCGCGGGGAGCTGTTTTTT. This chain joins TRBV4-2 and TRBJ2-2; D uncertain. The ends were cut back, 0 bases at V and 7 bases at J, with 30 bases in the middle. The CDR3 loop spans 21 amino acids. Per the germline V gene, CDR1 is LGHNA and CDR2 is YNFKEQ.

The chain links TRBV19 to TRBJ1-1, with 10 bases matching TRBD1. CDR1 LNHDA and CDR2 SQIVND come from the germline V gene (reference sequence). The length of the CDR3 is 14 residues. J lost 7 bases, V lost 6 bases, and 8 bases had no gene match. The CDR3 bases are TGTGCCAGTAGGGAAGGACAGGGGGGACTTGAAGCTTTCTTT. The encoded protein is CASREGQGGLEAFF.

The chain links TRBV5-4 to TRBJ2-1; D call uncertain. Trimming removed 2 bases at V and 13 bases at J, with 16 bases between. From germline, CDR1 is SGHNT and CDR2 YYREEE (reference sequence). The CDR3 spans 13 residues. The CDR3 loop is CASSLLAERPQFF. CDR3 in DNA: TGTGCCAGCAGCTTATTGGCGGAGCGCCCTCAGTTCTTC. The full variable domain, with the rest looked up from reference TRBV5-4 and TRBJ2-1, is ETGVTQSPTHLIKTRGQQVTLRCSSQSGHNTVSWYQQALGQGPQFIFQYYREEENGRGNFPPRFSGLQFPNYSSELNVNALELDDSALYLCASSLLAERPQFFGPGTRLTVL.

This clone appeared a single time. The CDR3 bases are TGTGCCAGCAGCCCCCGGGACACCTTC. Its protein product is CASSPRDTF. J is TRBJ1-2 and V is TRBV7-9; no definite D call. The CDR3 has 9 amino acids. Germline V gene data show CDR1 as SEHNR and CDR2 as FQNEAQ (reference sequence). V lost 5 bases and J 12 bases, leaving 7 bases between the germline ends.

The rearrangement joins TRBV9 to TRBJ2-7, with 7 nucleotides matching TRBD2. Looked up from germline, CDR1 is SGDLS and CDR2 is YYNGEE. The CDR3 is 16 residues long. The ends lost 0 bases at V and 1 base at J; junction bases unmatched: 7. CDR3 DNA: TGTGCCAGCAGCGTAGGGGCTAGCGGTGTATCCTACGAGCAGTACTTC. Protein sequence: CASSVGASGVSYEQYF.

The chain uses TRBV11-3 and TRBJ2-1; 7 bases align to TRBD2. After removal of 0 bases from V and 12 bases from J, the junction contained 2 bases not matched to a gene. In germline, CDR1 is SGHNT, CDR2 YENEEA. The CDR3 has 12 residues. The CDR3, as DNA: TGTGCCAGCAGCTTAGATGGGGGGGTGCAGTTCTTC. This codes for CASSLDGGVQFF.

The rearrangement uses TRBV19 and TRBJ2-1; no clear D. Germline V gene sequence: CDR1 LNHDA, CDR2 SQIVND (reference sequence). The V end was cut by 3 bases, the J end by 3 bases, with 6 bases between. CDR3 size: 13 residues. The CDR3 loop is CASSINFYNEQFF. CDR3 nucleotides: TGTGCCAGTAGTATCAACTTCTACAATGAGCAGTTCTTC.

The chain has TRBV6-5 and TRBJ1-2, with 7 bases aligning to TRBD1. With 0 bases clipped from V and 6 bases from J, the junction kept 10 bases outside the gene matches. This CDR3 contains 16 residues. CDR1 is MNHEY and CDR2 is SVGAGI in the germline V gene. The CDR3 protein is CASSYSNWDSRHGYTF. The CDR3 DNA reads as TGTGCCAGCAGTTACTCGAATTGGGACAGTAGGCATGGCTACACCTTC.

The CDR3 DNA reads TGTGCCTCAACTGCGGCCTACAATGAGCAGTTCTTC. Amino acids: CASTAAYNEQFF. The rearrangement links TRBV6-5 to TRBJ2-1; D is unclear. Germline loops: CDR1 MNHEY, CDR2 SVGAGI. Trimming pared 11 bases from V and 2 bases from J, leaving 10 bases between. The CDR3 sequence is 12 residues long.

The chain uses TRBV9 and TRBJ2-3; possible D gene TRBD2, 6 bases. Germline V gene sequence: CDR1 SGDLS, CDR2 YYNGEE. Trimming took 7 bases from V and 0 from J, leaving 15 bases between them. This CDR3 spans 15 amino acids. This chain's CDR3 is CASLPGGMSTDTQYF. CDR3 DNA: TGTGCCAGCCTACCCGGCGGGATGAGCACAGATACGCAGTATTTT.

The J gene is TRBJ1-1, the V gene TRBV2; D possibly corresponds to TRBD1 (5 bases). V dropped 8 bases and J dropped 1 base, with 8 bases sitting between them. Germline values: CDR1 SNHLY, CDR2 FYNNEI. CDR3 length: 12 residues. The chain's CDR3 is CASQDTNTEAFF. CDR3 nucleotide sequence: TGTGCCAGCCAGGACACGAACACTGAAGCTTTCTTT.

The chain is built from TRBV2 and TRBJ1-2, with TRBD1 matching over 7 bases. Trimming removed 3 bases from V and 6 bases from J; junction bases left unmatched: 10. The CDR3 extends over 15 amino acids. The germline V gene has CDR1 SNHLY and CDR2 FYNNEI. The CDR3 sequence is CASSESWEGGDGYTF. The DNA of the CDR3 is TGTGCCAGCAGTGAGAGCTGGGAAGGGGGCGATGGCTACACCTTC.

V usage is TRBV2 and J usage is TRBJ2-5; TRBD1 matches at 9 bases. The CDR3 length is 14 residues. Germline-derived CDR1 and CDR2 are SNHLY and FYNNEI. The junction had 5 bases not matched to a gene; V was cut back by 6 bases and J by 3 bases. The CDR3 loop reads CASRARTGEETQYF. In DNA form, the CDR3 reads TGTGCCAGCAGGGCTCGGACAGGGGAAGAGACCCAGTACTTC. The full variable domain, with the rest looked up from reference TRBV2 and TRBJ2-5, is EPEVTQTPSHQVTQMGQEVILRCVPISNHLYFYWYRQILGQKVEFLVSFYNNEISEKSEIFDDQFSVERPDGSNFTLKIRSTKLEDSAMYFCASRARTGEETQYFGPGTRLLVL.

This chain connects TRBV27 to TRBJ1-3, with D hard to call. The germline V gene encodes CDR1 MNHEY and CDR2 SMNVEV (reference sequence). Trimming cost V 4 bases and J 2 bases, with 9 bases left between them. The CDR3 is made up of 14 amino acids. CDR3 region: CASSSVLTGNTIYF. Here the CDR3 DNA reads TGTGCCAGCAGTTCAGTCCTTACTGGAAACACCATATATTTT.

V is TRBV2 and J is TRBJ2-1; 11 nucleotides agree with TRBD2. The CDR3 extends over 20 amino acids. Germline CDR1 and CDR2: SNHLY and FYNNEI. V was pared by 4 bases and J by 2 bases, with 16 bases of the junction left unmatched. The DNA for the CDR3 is TGTGCCAGCAGTGGGGGTAGATGGGTGGCGACTAGCGGGACCTACAATGAGCAGTTCTTC. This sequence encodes CASSGGRWVATSGTYNEQFF. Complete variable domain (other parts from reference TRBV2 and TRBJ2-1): EPEVTQTPSHQVTQMGQEVILRCVPISNHLYFYWYRQILGQKVEFLVSFYNNEISEKSEIFDDQFSVERPDGSNFTLKIRSTKLEDSAMYFCASSGGRWVATSGTYNEQFFGPGTRLTVL.

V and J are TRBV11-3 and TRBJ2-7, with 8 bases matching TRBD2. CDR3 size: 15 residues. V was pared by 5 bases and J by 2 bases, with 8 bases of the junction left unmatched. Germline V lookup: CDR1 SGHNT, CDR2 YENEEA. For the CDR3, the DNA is TGTGCCAGCAGCCCGGGGGGGGATAGGACCTACGAGCAGTACTTC. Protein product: CASSPGGDRTYEQYF.

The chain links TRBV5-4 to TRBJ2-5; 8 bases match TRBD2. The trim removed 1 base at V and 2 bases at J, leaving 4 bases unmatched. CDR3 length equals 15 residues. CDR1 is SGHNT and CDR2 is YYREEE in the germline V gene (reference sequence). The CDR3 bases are TGTGCCAGCAGCTTGAGGATAGCGGGGCAAGAGACCCAGTACTTC. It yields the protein CASSLRIAGQETQYF.

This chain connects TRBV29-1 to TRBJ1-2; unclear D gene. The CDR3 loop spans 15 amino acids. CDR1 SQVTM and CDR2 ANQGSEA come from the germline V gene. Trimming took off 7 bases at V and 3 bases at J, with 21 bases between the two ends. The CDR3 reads CSASSPGSKHYGYTF. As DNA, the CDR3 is TGCAGCGCCTCCAGCCCGGGATCCAAGCACTATGGCTACACCTTC.

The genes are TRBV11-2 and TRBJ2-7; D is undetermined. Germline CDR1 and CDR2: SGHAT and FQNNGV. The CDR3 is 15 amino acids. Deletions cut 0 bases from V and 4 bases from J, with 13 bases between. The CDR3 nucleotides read TGTGCCAGCAGCTTAGAGATTCCAGGTTGGTACGAGCAGTACTTC. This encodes CASSLEIPGWYEQYF.

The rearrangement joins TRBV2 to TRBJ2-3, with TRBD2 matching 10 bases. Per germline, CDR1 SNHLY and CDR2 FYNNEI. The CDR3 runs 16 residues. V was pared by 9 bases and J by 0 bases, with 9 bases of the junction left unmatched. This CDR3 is CARRRTSGSSTDTQYF. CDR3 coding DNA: TGTGCCAGACGCCGGACTAGCGGATCTAGCACAGATACGCAGTATTTT.